This T cell receptor (beta chain) stems from a study of cytomegalovirus exposure and HLA in healthy donors. Notes on the study in general: V- and J-gene trimming of TCR beta was linked (in a later analysis) to a missense DCLRE1C variant. Reportedly, cytomegalovirus status was diagnosed with high sensitivity and specificity. In a later analysis, TCR association rates varied by HLA locus: DRB1 most, HLA-C fewest.

The CDR3 is 15 residues long. Trimming removed 2 bases from V and 2 bases from J; junction bases left unmatched: 4. Germline-derived CDR1 and CDR2 are SGHRS and YFSETQ. With 60 Vbeta and 13 Jbeta primers, the PCR was carried out. The table came from immunoSEQ multiplex PCR; TCRdb's copy has only in-frame clones and leaves some out. This table holds 60,000 to 70,000 clones, just under 70% found once. As for this clone: Its antigen is not known.

The gene calls are TRBV5-1 and TRBJ1-5; 7 bases align to TRBD1. The sequenced sample consisted of PBMCs. The TCR originated in a woman in her 30s in good health and CMV-seronegative. CDR3 bases: TGCGCCAGCAGCTTAGGGCAGGGGGGCAATCAGCCCCAGCATTTT. It yields the protein CASSLGQGGNQPQHF. Variable domain in full (rest from reference TRBV5-1 and TRBJ1-5): KAGVTQTPRYLIKTRGQQVTLSCSPISGHRSVSWYQQTPGQGLQFLFEYFSETQRNKGNFPGRFSGRQFSNSRSEMNVSTLELGDSALYLCASSLGQGGNQPQHFGDGTRLSIL.